This passage covers 10 T cell receptor beta chains from one sample sequenced in a study of CD8+ T cells in alopecia areata. The authors extracted RNA and reverse transcribed it into cDNA as the sequencing template. This table comes from immunoSEQ multiplex PCR, and its TCRdb copy is limited to in-frame clones, with some not included. The sample records fewer than 200,000 clones, about three fifths being singletons. Treatment described: oral pan-JAK inhibitor, 5-10 mg twice daily. The sequencing here drew on CD4+ T cells sorted from blood, taken between weeks 55 and 65, from a patient treated with tofacitinib. The origin of the receptors is a human donor with alopecia areata.

This clone has a single count. The chain joins TRBV9 to TRBJ2-1; D perhaps matches TRBD1 (5 bases). V lost 3 bases to trimming and J lost 4 bases, with 11 bases between them. The CDR3 runs 14 residues. The V gene's germline CDR1 is SGDLS and CDR2 YYNGEE. This CDR3 is CASSDRQGYNEQFF. The CDR3 nucleotides read TGTGCCAGCAGCGACCGGCAGGGTTACAATGAGCAGTTCTTC.

The CDR3 here is CASARGGEAFF. The CDR3 DNA reads TGTGCCTCCGCACGGGGGGGGGAAGCTTTCTTT. The chain has TRBV30 and TRBJ1-1, with D perhaps TRBD1 (5 bases). V was clipped by 7 bases and J by 8 bases, with 14 bases between them. This CDR3 is 11 amino acids long. Per the germline V gene, CDR1 is GTSNPN and CDR2 is SVGIG (reference sequence). Full variable domain (rest looked up from reference TRBV30 and TRBJ1-1): SQTIHQWPATLVQPVGSPLSLECTVEGTSNPNLYWYRQAAGRGLQLLFYSVGIGQISSEVPQNLSASRPQDRQFILSSKKLLLSDSGFYLCASARGGEAFFGQGTRLTVV.

This chain uses TRBV6-1 with TRBJ1-2; D perhaps matches TRBD1 (5 bases). The germline gives CDR1 MNHNS, CDR2 SASEGT. Trimming took off 5 bases at V and 9 bases at J, with 10 bases between the two ends. The CDR3 spans 11 residues. The CDR3 coding sequence is TGTGCCAGCAGTTACGAGGGGCGCTACACCTTC. Residues: CASSYEGRYTF.

The gene calls are TRBV2 and TRBJ1-2, with D perhaps matching TRBD1 (6 bases). Germline V lookup: CDR1 SNHLY, CDR2 FYNNEI. V was clipped by 4 bases and J by 6 bases, with 15 bases between them. The CDR3 is 14 residues long. In DNA, the CDR3 is TGTGCCAGCAGTGTCTCAACAGGGTTACATGGCTACACCTTC. Amino acid sequence: CASSVSTGLHGYTF.

DNA for the CDR3: TGCGCCAGCAGTCCCCCCAAACAGGGGAAGGGGAGGTATTATGGCTACACCTTC. Amino acids: CASSPPKQGKGRYYGYTF. The chain is built from TRBV23-1 and TRBJ1-2, with 7 bases that match TRBD1. TRBV23-1 is an ORF; its function is uncertain. CDR3 size: 18 residues. Trimming took 4 bases from V and 5 from J; bases not matched to a gene: 19.

This chain links TRBV20-1 with TRBJ2-4; D not certain. In germline, CDR1 is DFQATT, CDR2 SNEGSKA (reference sequence). The CDR3 runs 11 residues. V was shortened by 4 bases and J by 7 bases, with 8 bases between the two germline ends. CDR3 nucleotide sequence: TGCAGTGCTAAAATGACGAACATTCAGTACTTC. It yields the protein CSAKMTNIQYF.

The J gene is TRBJ1-6, the V gene TRBV21-1. TRBV21-1 is noted as a pseudogene. The CDR3 consists of 17 residues. The CDR3 nucleotides read TGTGCCAGCAGCAAAGATCCAGGACGCTCCTATAATTCACCCCTCCACTTT. As protein: CASSKDPGRSYNSPLHF.

The V gene is TRBV2, the J gene TRBJ1-5, with 8 bases fitting TRBD1. The CDR3 is 17 amino acids. After removal of 1 base from V and 3 bases from J, the junction contained 8 bases not matched to a gene. CDR1 is SNHLY, CDR2 FYNNEI, per germline. The CDR3 DNA follows: TGTGCCAGCAGTGAAGAACCAGGACAGGGCGTCAATCAGCCCCAGCATTTT. Its translation: CASSEEPGQGVNQPQHF.

The rearrangement uses TRBV30 and TRBJ1-5; D gene unclear. This CDR3 region has 13 residues. Per the germline V gene, CDR1 is GTSNPN and CDR2 is SVGIG (reference sequence). Trimming stripped 3 bases from V and 5 bases from J, with 11 bases between. CDR3 sequence: CAWSALLDQPQHF. DNA of the CDR3: TGTGCCTGGAGCGCACTTCTCGATCAGCCCCAGCATTTT. Supplemented by reference TRBV30 and TRBJ1-5, the full variable domain reads SQTIHQWPATLVQPVGSPLSLECTVEGTSNPNLYWYRQAAGRGLQLLFYSVGIGQISSEVPQNLSASRPQDRQFILSSKKLLLSDSGFYLCAWSALLDQPQHFGDGTRLSIL.

This clone was detected once. This chain connects TRBV6-5 to TRBJ2-7; D is perhaps TRBD1 or TRBD2 (5 bases each). V lost 2 bases to trimming and J lost 2 bases, with 13 bases between them. In germline, CDR1 is MNHEY, CDR2 SVGAGI. The CDR3 consists of 15 residues. The CDR3 nucleotides are TGTGCCAGCAGTTACGCCGGGGACGGAGCCTACGAGCAGTACTTC. Translating it yields CASSYAGDGAYEQYF.